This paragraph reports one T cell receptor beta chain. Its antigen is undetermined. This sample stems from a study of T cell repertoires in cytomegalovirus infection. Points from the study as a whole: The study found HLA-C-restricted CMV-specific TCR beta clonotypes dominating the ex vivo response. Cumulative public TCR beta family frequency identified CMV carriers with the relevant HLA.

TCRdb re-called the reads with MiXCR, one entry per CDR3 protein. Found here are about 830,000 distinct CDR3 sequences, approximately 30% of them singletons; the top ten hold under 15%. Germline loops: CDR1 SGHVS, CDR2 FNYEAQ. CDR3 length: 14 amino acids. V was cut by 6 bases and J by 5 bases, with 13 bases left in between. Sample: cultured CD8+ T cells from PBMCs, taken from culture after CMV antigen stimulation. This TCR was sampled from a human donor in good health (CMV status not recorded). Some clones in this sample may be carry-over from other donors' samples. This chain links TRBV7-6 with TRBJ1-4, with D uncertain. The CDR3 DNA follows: TGTGCCAGCAGGTCTGGGAGCCCAAATGAAAAACTGTTTTTT. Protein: CASRSGSPNEKLFF. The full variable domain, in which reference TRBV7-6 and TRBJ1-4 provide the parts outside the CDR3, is GAGVSQSPRYKVTKRGQDVALRCDPISGHVSLYWYRQALGQGPEFLTYFNYEAQQDKSGLPNDRFSAERPEGSISTLTIQRTEQRDSAMYRCASRSGSPNEKLFFGSGTQLSVL.